This entry lists 31 T cell receptor beta chains sequenced from one sample in a study of T cell responses to AZD1222 COVID-19 vaccine. Libraries were prepared by immunoSEQ multiplex PCR; TCRdb keeps only in-frame clonotypes and omits some of them. The table records over 150,000 clones, almost 90% of them present only once. The specimen comprised peripheral blood, sampled on day 0 of AZD1222 vaccination. These receptors were collected from an adult in good health.

The CDR3 region has the DNA TGTGCCAGCAGTTTATCTCCAGGGTTAATTTACACAGATACGCAGTATTTT. It yields the protein CASSLSPGLIYTDTQYF. This chain links TRBV27 with TRBJ2-3; a weak D match, TRBD1 (5 bases). Germline lookup yields CDR1 MNHEY and CDR2 SMNVEV (reference sequence). The CDR3 extends over 17 amino acids. Between the trimmed V and J ends, which lost 0 bases and 2 bases, there was a span of 15 bases.

The chain couples TRBV7-2 to TRBJ1-3, with no clear D. Germline loops: CDR1 SGHTA, CDR2 FQGNSA. CDR3 length equals 19 residues. Trimming removed 1 base at V and 0 bases at J, with 19 bases between. DNA of the CDR3: TGTGCCAGCAGCTTAGTCGTGGCCACGGCAGCCCTCTCTGGAAACACCATATATTTT. Its translation is CASSLVVATAALSGNTIYF.

The chain employs TRBV4-1 and TRBJ2-3; TRBD2 aligns across 12 bases. The germline gives CDR1 MGHRA, CDR2 YSYEKL. The CDR3 runs 15 residues. Losses at the gene ends were 5 bases for V and 4 bases for J; bases not matched to a gene: 4. In nucleotides, the CDR3 is TGCGCCAGCAGCTTAGGACTAGCGGGATCAGATACGCAGTATTTT. The encoded protein is CASSLGLAGSDTQYF.

This chain connects TRBV10-2 to TRBJ1-2; 8 nucleotides align to TRBD1. V lost 2 bases, J lost 8 bases, and 4 bases stayed unmatched. The CDR3 runs 13 residues. The germline gives CDR1 WSHSY, CDR2 SAAADI. The CDR3 loop is CASSETGGDGYTF. The CDR3 nucleotides read TGCGCCAGCAGTGAGACAGGGGGTGACGGCTACACCTTC.

This rearrangement joins TRBV30 to TRBJ1-5; possibly TRBD1 for D (5 bases). The V end was cut by 3 bases, the J end by 0 bases, with 18 bases between. The CDR3 covers 17 residues. Germline CDR1 and CDR2: GTSNPN and SVGIG (reference sequence). For the CDR3, the DNA is TGTGCCTGGAGCGACAAAATAACAGGATATAGCAATCAGCCCCAGCATTTT. It encodes CAWSDKITGYSNQPQHF.

This clone was counted once. V gene TRBV25-1 combines with J gene TRBJ1-6; 9 positions agree with TRBD1. The V and J ends lost 6 bases and 7 bases, in that order; junction bases with no gene match: 7. This CDR3 is 15 amino acids long. Germline V CDR1 and CDR2: MGHDK, SYGVNS. The CDR3 reads CASRRGQGGNSPLHF. CDR3 in DNA: TGTGCCAGCAGGAGGGGACAGGGAGGAAATTCACCCCTCCACTTT.

Details on this clone: One end of the junction does not line up with germline, which may come from a read error. The J gene is TRBJ2-3, the V gene TRBV3-1 (or the pseudogene TRBV3-2), with D tentatively TRBD1 or TRBD2 (5 bases each). The CDR3 loop spans 17 amino acids. Germline V CDR1 and CDR2: LGHDT, YNNKEL (reference sequence). CDR3 loop: CAGSPGALLRGTDTQYF. As DNA, the CDR3 is TGTGCCGGCAGCCCCGGGGCTCTTTTAAGGGGCACAGATACGCAGTATTTT.

The chain joins TRBV25-1 to TRBJ1-1; D is perhaps TRBD1 (5 bases). V gave up 5 bases and J gave up 1 base, with 11 bases separating them. The CDR3 is made up of 14 amino acids. CDR1 and CDR2 (germline): MGHDK, SYGVNS. CDR3 DNA sequence: TGTGCCAGCAGTAGAGCAGGGTGGAACACTGAAGCTTTCTTT. Protein product: CASSRAGWNTEAFF.

J is TRBJ1-1 and V is TRBV5-1; possibly TRBD1 for D (5 bases). The CDR3 consists of 14 residues. Trimming pared 1 base from V and 5 bases from J, leaving 12 bases between. The germline V gene has CDR1 SGHRS and CDR2 YFSETQ. The CDR3 DNA is TGCGCCAGCAGCTTGATAGCTGGGGGAACTGAAGCTTTCTTT. This sequence encodes CASSLIAGGTEAFF.

This chain joins TRBV18 and TRBJ2-7; D may be TRBD1 (5 bases). This CDR3 region has 15 residues. Germline loops: CDR1 KGHSH, CDR2 LQKENI. Trimming took 0 bases from V and 4 from J, leaving 13 bases between them. The CDR3 is CASSPPSRERYEQYF. In nucleotides, the CDR3 is TGTGCCAGCTCACCACCCTCCAGGGAACGATACGAGCAGTACTTC. The full variable domain, completed using reference TRBV18 and TRBJ2-7, is NAGVMQNPRHLVRRRGQEARLRCSPMKGHSHVYWYRQLPEEGLKFMVYLQKENIIDESGMPKERFSAEFPKEGPSILRIQQVVRGDSAAYFCASSPPSRERYEQYFGPGTRLTVT.

The V call is TRBV20-1, the J call TRBJ2-7, with D hard to call. V was pared by 2 bases and J by 6 bases, with 8 bases between. CDR1 and CDR2 from the germline V gene are DFQATT and SNEGSKA (reference sequence). The CDR3 runs to 11 residues. In nucleotides, the CDR3 is TGCAGTGCTAGATTACTGGGCGAGCAGTACTTC. It yields the protein CSARLLGEQYF.

This chain links TRBV19 with TRBJ1-1, with 10 bases identical to TRBD1. J gave up 4 bases and V 10 bases, and 3 bases lay outside the gene matches. CDR1 LNHDA and CDR2 SQIVND come from the germline V gene (reference sequence). CDR3 size: 12 residues. The DNA for the CDR3 is TGTGCCATTCGGACAGGGGGCACTGAAGCTTTCTTT. Amino acid sequence: CAIRTGGTEAFF. The whole variable domain, filled in from reference TRBV19 and TRBJ1-1, reads DGGITQSPKYLFRKEGQNVTLSCEQNLNHDAMYWYRQDPGQGLRLIYYSQIVNDFQKGDIAEGYSVSREKKESFPLTVTSAQKNPTAFYLCAIRTGGTEAFFGQGTRLTVV.

Only a few counts were recorded for this clone. This chain connects TRBV9 to TRBJ1-3; 7 bases agree with TRBD1. Germline V gene sequence: CDR1 SGDLS, CDR2 YYNGEE. The CDR3 contains 17 residues. After removal of 2 bases from V and 2 bases from J, the junction contained 10 bases not matched to a gene. The CDR3 DNA is TGTGCCAGCAGCGTGTTCACGGGTAGGGGGCCTGGAAACACCATATATTTT. It translates to CASSVFTGRGPGNTIYF.

This clone came up once. The chain employs TRBV28 and TRBJ1-1, with 7 bases aligning to TRBD1. CDR1 and CDR2 from the germline V gene are MDHEN and SYDVKM. The length of the CDR3 is 15 residues. J lost 1 base, V lost 5 bases, and 7 bases had no gene match. The CDR3 DNA sequence: TGTGCCAGCAGTATATCGGGACAGCGGAACACTGAAGCTTTCTTT. Its translation is CASSISGQRNTEAFF.

Written as DNA, the CDR3 is TGTGCCAGTAGTATAGAGGGGCCTGAAGCTTTCTTT. Translation gives CASSIEGPEAFF. The genes are TRBV19 and TRBJ1-1, with a possible D match to TRBD1 (5 bases). In germline, CDR1 is LNHDA, CDR2 SQIVND (reference sequence). CDR3 length equals 12 residues. V gave up 0 bases and J gave up 6 bases, with 5 bases separating them.

Only one count was recorded for this clone. The rearrangement uses TRBV7-9 and TRBJ2-7; no clear D. Trimming cost V 3 bases and J 2 bases, with 11 bases left between them. The CDR3 spans 14 residues. CDR1 is SEHNR and CDR2 is FQNEAQ in the germline V gene (reference sequence). The CDR3 region is CASSFTGATYEQYF. The CDR3 DNA reads TGTGCCAGCAGCTTTACCGGTGCTACCTACGAGCAGTACTTC.

The V and J genes are TRBV6-4 and TRBJ1-5; D call uncertain. The V end lost 3 bases, the J end lost 6 bases, and 9 bases lay between the germline ends. The CDR3 has 13 residues. Germline V gives CDR1 MRHNA, CDR2 SNTAGT. This CDR3 is CASSETRGQPQHF. The CDR3 DNA follows: TGTGCCAGCAGTGAAACCCGGGGTCAGCCCCAGCATTTT.

This chain links TRBV28 with TRBJ2-2, with D tentatively TRBD1 (5 bases). Trimming cost V 7 bases and J 6 bases, with 6 bases left between them. From germline, CDR1 is MDHEN and CDR2 SYDVKM. The CDR3 totals 11 residues. DNA of the CDR3: TGTGCCAGCATGGGGCCCGGGGAGCTGTTTTTT. Residues: CASMGPGELFF.

The chain has TRBV14 and TRBJ2-7; TRBD1 agrees at 9 bases. V shed 3 bases and J 4 bases; nucleotides not matched to a gene: 7. Germline V CDR1 and CDR2: SGHDN, FVKESK. The length of the CDR3 is 15 residues. The DNA of the CDR3 is TGTGCCAGCAGCCAGACGGACAGGGGTCGATACGAGCAGTACTTC. This translates into CASSQTDRGRYEQYF.

The chain has TRBV18 and TRBJ2-3, with D uncertain. The CDR3 runs 13 residues. Germline CDR1 reads KGHSH; CDR2 reads LQKENI. Trimming pared 4 bases from V and 3 bases from J, leaving 8 bases between. For the CDR3, the DNA is TGTGCCAGCTCACAAGATAGGACAGATACGCAGTATTTT. As protein: CASSQDRTDTQYF.

CDR3 DNA: TGTGCCAGCAGTTATCGGGGCTCGACTAATGAAAAACTGTTTTTT. Translating gives CASSYRGSTNEKLFF. V usage is TRBV6-5 and J usage is TRBJ1-4, with TRBD1 as a possible D gene (5 bases). In germline, CDR1 is MNHEY, CDR2 SVGAGI. Trimming pared 3 bases from V and 2 bases from J, leaving 10 bases between. CDR3 length: 15 residues.

This chain joins TRBV25-1 and TRBJ1-1, with no clear D. The germline gives CDR1 MGHDK, CDR2 SYGVNS. V lost 3 bases to trimming and J lost 1 base, with 12 bases between them. The CDR3 consists of 15 residues. CDR3 DNA sequence: TGTGCCAGCAGTGAGACGTCCCGAACGAACACTGAAGCTTTCTTT. Residues: CASSETSRTNTEAFF.

The J gene is TRBJ1-2, the V gene TRBV7-2, with 9 bases fitting TRBD1. Germline loops: CDR1 SGHTA, CDR2 FQGNSA. The CDR3 has 14 amino acids. The V gene end was trimmed by 8 bases and the J gene end by 2 bases; junction bases not matched to a gene: 6. This CDR3 reads CASGWDRENYGYTF. The CDR3, as DNA: TGTGCCAGCGGTTGGGACAGGGAGAACTATGGCTACACCTTC.

This chain links TRBV4-3 with TRBJ1-4; D is unresolved. CDR1 is LGHNA, CDR2 YSLEER, per germline. This CDR3 is built from 13 residues. V lost 1 base and J lost 7, with 7 bases in between. The CDR3 coding sequence is TGCGCCAGCAGCCAAGCCAATGGTGAAAAACTGTTTTTT. Translating gives CASSQANGEKLFF.

The chain joins TRBV24-1 to TRBJ1-1; D perhaps matches TRBD1 (5 bases). The CDR3 contains 15 residues. Per the germline V gene, CDR1 is KGHDR and CDR2 is SFDVKD. V dropped 2 bases and J dropped 1 base, with 10 bases sitting between them. CDR3 in amino acids: CATSDSAGRNTEAFF. CDR3 DNA sequence: TGTGCCACCAGTGATTCGGCAGGGAGGAACACTGAAGCTTTCTTT.

The genes are TRBV12-3 or TRBV12-4 and TRBJ1-5; the D gene is possibly TRBD1 (5 bases). Trimming removed 6 bases from V and 4 bases from J, with 7 bases in between. The CDR3 is made up of 12 amino acids. CDR3 loop: CASRGGNQPQHF. In nucleotides, the CDR3 is TGTGCCAGCAGGGGGGGAAATCAGCCCCAGCATTTT.

This chain uses TRBV10-3 with TRBJ1-2, with D tentatively TRBD1 (6 bases). The CDR3 is made up of 14 amino acids. CDR1 and CDR2 from the germline V gene are ENHRY and SYGVKD. V was cut by 7 bases and J by 2 bases, with 14 bases left in between. The chain's CDR3 is CAITPVTGNYGYTF. The CDR3, as DNA: TGTGCCATCACCCCAGTAACAGGGAACTATGGCTACACCTTC.

The V call is TRBV5-1, the J call TRBJ2-5; D might be TRBD2 (6 bases). The V end was cut by 4 bases, the J end by 1 base, with 11 bases between. CDR3 length: 14 amino acids. Germline CDR1 and CDR2: SGHRS and YFSETQ. As DNA, the CDR3 is TGCGCCAGCAGCCCGGAGGGACTCCAAGAGACCCAGTACTTC. Translating gives CASSPEGLQETQYF.

The chain joins TRBV10-1 to TRBJ1-5; unclear D gene. From germline, CDR1 is WNHNN and CDR2 SYGVQD (reference sequence). CDR3 length equals 13 residues. The V gene lost 8 bases and the J gene lost 1 base, with 9 bases spanning the gap. CDR3 nucleotide sequence: TGCGCCAGCGGCCTAGACAGCAATCAGCCCCAGCATTTT. Its protein product is CASGLDSNQPQHF.

This chain joins TRBV5-1 and TRBJ2-5; 7 bases line up with TRBD2. Germline CDR1 and CDR2: SGHRS and YFSETQ. The CDR3 has 18 residues. The junction had 14 bases not matched to a gene; V was cut back by 1 base and J by 2 bases. The CDR3 reads CASSLREDAFGLQETQYF. The CDR3 DNA follows: TGCGCCAGCAGCTTGCGGGAGGATGCTTTTGGACTGCAAGAGACCCAGTACTTC.

The gene calls are TRBV18 and TRBJ2-7; D is perhaps TRBD2 (7 bases). Trimming left V 6 bases short and J 2 bases short, with 14 bases between. Germline-derived CDR1 and CDR2 are KGHSH and LQKENI. The CDR3 length is 14 residues. DNA of the CDR3: TGTGCCAGCTCCCGAGGGGGGGCTACCTACGAGCAGTACTTC. Its protein is CASSRGGATYEQYF.